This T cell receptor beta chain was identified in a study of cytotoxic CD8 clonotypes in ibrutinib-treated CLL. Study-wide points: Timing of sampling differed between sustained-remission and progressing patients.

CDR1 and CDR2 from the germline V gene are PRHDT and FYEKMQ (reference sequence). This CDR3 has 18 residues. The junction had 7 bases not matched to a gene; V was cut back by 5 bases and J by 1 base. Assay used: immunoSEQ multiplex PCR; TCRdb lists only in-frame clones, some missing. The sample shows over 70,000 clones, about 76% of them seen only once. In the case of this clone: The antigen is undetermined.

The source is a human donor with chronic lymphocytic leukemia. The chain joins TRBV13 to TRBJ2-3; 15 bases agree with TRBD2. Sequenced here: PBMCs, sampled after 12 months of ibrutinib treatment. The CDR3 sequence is CASSDGLAGGRGTDTQYF. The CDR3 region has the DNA TGTGCCAGCAGCGACGGACTAGCGGGGGGGCGGGGCACAGATACGCAGTATTTT.